Sequencing of this T cell receptor beta chain was carried out in a study of CD8 T cells in Susac syndrome. A quantity of about 0.5 to 1 ug RNA underwent reverse transcription using random hexamers. TCRdb re-analysed the immunoSEQ multiplex PCR reads in MiXCR, keeping a single row per CDR3 protein. The profile shows about 120,000 distinct CDR3 sequences, 80% to 95% of them singletons. The CDR3 extends over 12 amino acids. V lost 5 bases and J lost 5, with 8 bases in between. Germline lookup yields CDR1 LNHDA and CDR2 SQIVND (reference sequence). The authors carried out high-throughput sequencing of TCR beta. They applied it to CD8+ and CD4+ T cells obtained from blood. While serving as controls, healthy donors were matched for age and sex.

The chain uses TRBV19 and TRBJ2-3; no clear D. The material sequenced was CD4+ T cells from PBMCs. This receptor was obtained from a human donor in good health. CDR3 sequence (DNA): TGTGCCAGTAGTCAGAAGCGAGATACGCAGTATTTT. Protein product: CASSQKRDTQYF. Supplemented by reference TRBV19 and TRBJ2-3, the full variable domain reads DGGITQSPKYLFRKEGQNVTLSCEQNLNHDAMYWYRQDPGQGLRLIYYSQIVNDFQKGDIAEGYSVSREKKESFPLTVTSAQKNPTAFYLCASSQKRDTQYFGPGTRLTVL.